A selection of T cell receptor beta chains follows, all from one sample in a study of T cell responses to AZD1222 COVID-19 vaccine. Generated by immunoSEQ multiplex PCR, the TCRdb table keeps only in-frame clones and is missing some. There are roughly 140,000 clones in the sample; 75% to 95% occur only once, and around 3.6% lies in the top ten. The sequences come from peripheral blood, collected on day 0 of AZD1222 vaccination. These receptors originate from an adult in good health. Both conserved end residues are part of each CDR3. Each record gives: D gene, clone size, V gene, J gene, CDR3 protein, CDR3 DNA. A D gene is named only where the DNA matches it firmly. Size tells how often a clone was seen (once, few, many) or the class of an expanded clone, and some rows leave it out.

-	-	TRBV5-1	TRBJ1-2	CASSLNGFGYTF	TGCGCCAGCAGCTTGAACGGGTTTGGCTACACCTTC
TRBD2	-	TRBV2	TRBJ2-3	CASSEGLAVTDTQYF	TGTGCCAGCAGTGAAGGACTAGCGGTCACAGATACGCAGTATTTT
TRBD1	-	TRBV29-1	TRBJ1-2	CSAGGSHYGYTF	TGCAGCGCAGGGGGCAGTCACTATGGCTACACCTTC
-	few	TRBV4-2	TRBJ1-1	CASSQSNTEAFF	TGTGCCAGCAGCCAATCCAACACTGAAGCTTTCTTT
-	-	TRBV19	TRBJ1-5	CASSSVGNQPQHF	TGTGCCAGTAGTTCAGTGGGCAATCAGCCCCAGCATTTT
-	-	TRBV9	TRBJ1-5	CASSTGAGRGQPQHF	TGTGCCAGCAGCACGGGGGCAGGGAGAGGTCAGCCCCAGCATTTT
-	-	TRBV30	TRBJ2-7	CACYGGKAYEQYF	TGTGCCTGTTACGGGGGAAAAGCTTACGAGCAGTACTTC
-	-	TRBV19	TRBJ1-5	CASWAGDQPQHF	TGTGCCAGTTGGGCAGGGGATCAGCCCCAGCATTTT
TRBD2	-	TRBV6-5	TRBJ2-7	CASYRTSGAYEQYF	TGTGCCAGCTACCGGACTAGCGGAGCCTACGAGCAGTACTTC
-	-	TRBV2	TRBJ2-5	CASSSFWRSLPETQYF	TGTGCCAGCAGTAGCTTTTGGAGAAGTCTCCCGGAGACCCAGTACTTC
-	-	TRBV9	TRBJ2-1	CASSVGGGGEQFF	TGTGCCAGCAGCGTAGGAGGAGGGGGTGAGCAGTTCTTC
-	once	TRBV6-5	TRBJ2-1	CASSYANEQFF	TGTGCCAGCAGTTACGCCAATGAGCAGTTCTTC
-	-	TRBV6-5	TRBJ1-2	CASSYGGAIYGYTF	TGTGCCAGCAGTTACGGGGGCGCGATCTATGGCTACACCTTC
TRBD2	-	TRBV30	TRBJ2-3	CAWSVLVLAGFTDTQYF	TGTGCCTGGAGTGTATTGGTGCTAGCGGGATTCACAGATACGCAGTATTTT
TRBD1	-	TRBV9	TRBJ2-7	CASSALDRAYEQYF	TGTGCCAGCAGCGCACTGGACAGGGCCTACGAGCAGTACTTC
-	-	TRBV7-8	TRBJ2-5	CASSLDGFQGGETQYF	TGTGCCAGCAGCTTAGATGGATTTCAGGGCGGAGAGACCCAGTACTTC
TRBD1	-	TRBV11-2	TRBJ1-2	CASSFQAGGAYGYTF	TGTGCCAGCAGCTTCCAGGCAGGGGGTGCCTATGGCTACACCTTC
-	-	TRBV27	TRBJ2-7	CASSGYLWGSSYEQYF	TGTGCCAGCAGTGGCTACCTCTGGGGAAGCTCCTACGAGCAGTACTTC
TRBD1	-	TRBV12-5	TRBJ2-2	CASGRDRVNTGELFF	TGTGCTAGTGGCCGTGACAGGGTGAACACCGGGGAGCTGTTTTTT
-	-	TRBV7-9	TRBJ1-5	CASSLGTVKNQPQHF	TGTGCCAGCAGCTTAGGTACGGTAAAGAATCAGCCCCAGCATTTT
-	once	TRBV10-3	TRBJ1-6	CAISEYGLSGNSPLHF	TGTGCCATCAGTGAGTACGGCCTCTCAGGAAATTCACCCCTCCACTTT
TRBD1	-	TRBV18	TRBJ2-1	CASSRGQGPDNEQFF	TGTGCCAGCTCAAGGGGACAGGGGCCCGACAATGAGCAGTTCTTC
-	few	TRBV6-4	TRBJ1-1	CASSLDPTGNTEAFF	TGTGCCAGCAGCCTCGATCCTACAGGGAACACTGAAGCTTTCTTT
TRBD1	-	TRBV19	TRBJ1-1	CASSIRTGGHTEAFF	TGTGCCAGTAGCATCCGGACAGGGGGGCACACTGAAGCTTTCTTT
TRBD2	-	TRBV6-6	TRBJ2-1	CASIQTSGRPGEQFF	TGTGCCAGCATTCAAACTAGCGGGAGGCCGGGTGAGCAGTTCTTC
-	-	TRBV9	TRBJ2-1	CASSGDGYRSGEQFF	TGTGCCAGCAGCGGGGACGGTTACAGGAGTGGTGAGCAGTTCTTC
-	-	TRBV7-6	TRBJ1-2	CASSRPGVNGYTF	TGTGCCAGCAGCCGCCCGGGGGTTAATGGCTACACCTTC
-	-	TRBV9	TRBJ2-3	CASSYSGIGTYTQYF	TGTGCCAGCAGCTACTCCGGGATCGGCACATATACGCAGTATTTT
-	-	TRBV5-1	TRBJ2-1	CASSLRISSYNEQFF	TGCGCCAGCAGCTTGCGGATCTCGTCCTACAATGAGCAGTTCTTC
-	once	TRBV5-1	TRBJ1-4	CASSLVGVGANEKLFF	TGCGCCAGCAGCTTGGTAGGGGTAGGGGCTAATGAAAAACTGTTTTTT
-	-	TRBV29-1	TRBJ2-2	CSVEKTNTGELFF	TGCAGCGTTGAAAAAACGAACACCGGGGAGCTGTTTTTT
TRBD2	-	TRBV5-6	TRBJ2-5	CASSLVLAGGVAQYF	TGTGCCAGCAGCTTGGTGTTAGCGGGGGGTGTGGCCCAGTACTTC
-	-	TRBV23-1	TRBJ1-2	CASSQSNHRAPSLYGYTF	TGCGCCAGCAGTCAATCGAACCACCGGGCCCCCAGTCTCTATGGCTACACCTTC
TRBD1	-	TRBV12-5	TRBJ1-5	CASGLVQGGSNQPQHF	TGTGCTAGTGGTTTGGTACAGGGGGGTAGCAATCAGCCCCAGCATTTT
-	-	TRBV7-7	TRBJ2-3	CASSLTSYGHSSTDTQYF	TGTGCTAGCAGCCTCACGTCTTATGGGCATTCTAGCACAGATACGCAGTATTTT
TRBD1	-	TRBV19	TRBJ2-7	CASTPTAGGLDFEQYF	TGTGCCAGTACCCCCACCGCAGGGGGCCTCGATTTCGAGCAGTACTTC
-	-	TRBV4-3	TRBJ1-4	CASSQGSSGANEKLFF	TGCGCCAGCAGCCAAGGGTCGTCAGGGGCTAATGAAAAACTGTTTTTT